This TCR beta chain was sequenced for a study of shared clonotypes between healthy human individuals. Points from the study as a whole: Rarefaction demonstrated incomplete sorted-subset sequencing despite large depth.

Remarks on this clone: Its antigen is unidentified.

Generated by immunoSEQ multiplex PCR, the TCRdb table keeps only in-frame clones and is missing some. Seen here are some 2,500,000 clones, 85% to 95% observed once, and the top ten hold around 0.35%. CDR1 LNHDA and CDR2 SQIVND come from the germline V gene (reference sequence). V trimming: 4 bases; J trimming: 3 bases; junction bases outside the gene matches: 9. The CDR3 sequence is 15 residues long. The sample consisted of naive CD4+ T cells from PBMCs. Regarding subset: CD45RA+ positively selected. The chain links TRBV19 to TRBJ2-7; 7 positions agree with TRBD1. The receptor's source is a man between 18 and 29 years old in good health. Some clones in this sample may be carry-over from other donors' samples. Here the CDR3 reads CASSSTGQPLYEQYF. The CDR3 region has the DNA TGTGCCAGTAGTAGTACGGGACAGCCACTCTACGAGCAGTACTTC.